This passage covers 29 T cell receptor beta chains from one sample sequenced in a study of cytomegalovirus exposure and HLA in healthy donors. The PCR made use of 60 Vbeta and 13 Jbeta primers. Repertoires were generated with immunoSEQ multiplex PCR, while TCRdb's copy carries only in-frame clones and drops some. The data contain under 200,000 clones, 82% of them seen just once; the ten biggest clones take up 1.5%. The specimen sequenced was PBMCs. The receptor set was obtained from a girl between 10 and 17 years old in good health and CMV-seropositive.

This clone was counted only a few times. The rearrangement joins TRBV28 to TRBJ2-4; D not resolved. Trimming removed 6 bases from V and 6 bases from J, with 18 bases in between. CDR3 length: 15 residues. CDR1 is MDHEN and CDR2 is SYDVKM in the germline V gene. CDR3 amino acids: CASSSPGSRINIQYF. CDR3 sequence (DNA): TGTGCCAGCAGCTCCCCCGGCTCGAGGATAAACATTCAGTACTTC. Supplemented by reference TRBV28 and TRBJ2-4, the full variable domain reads DVKVTQSSRYLVKRTGEKVFLECVQDMDHENMFWYRQDPGLGLRLIYFSYDVKMKEKGDIPEGYSVSREKKERFSLILESASTNQTSMYLCASSSPGSRINIQYFGAGTRLSVL.

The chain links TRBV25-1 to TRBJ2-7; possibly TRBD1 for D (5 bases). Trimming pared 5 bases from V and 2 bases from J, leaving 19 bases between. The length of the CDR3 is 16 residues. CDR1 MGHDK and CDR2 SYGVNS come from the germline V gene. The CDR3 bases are TGTGCCAGCAGTTCCCCTCTCGCAGGGAAAACCTACGAGCAGTACTTC. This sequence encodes CASSSPLAGKTYEQYF.

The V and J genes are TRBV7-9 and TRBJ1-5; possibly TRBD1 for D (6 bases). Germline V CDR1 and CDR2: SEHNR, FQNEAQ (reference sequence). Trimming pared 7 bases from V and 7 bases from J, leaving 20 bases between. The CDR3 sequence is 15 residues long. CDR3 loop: CASNLRGTRSQPQHF. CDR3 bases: TGTGCCAGCAACCTTAGGGGGACAAGAAGCCAGCCCCAGCATTTT. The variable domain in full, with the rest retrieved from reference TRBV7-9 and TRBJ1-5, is DTGVSQNPRHKITKRGQNVTFRCDPISEHNRLYWYRQTLGQGPEFLTYFQNEAQLEKSRLLSDRFSAERPKGSFSTLEIQRTEQGDSAMYLCASNLRGTRSQPQHFGDGTRLSIL.

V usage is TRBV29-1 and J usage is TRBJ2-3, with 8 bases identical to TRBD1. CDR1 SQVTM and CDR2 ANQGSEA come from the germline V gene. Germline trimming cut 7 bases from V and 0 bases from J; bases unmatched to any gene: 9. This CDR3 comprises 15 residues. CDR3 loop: CSAGRWTGSTDTQYF. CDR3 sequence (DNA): TGCAGCGCCGGACGGTGGACAGGGAGCACAGATACGCAGTATTTT.

CDR3 sequence reads: CAWSVFASGGRGDTQYF. In DNA, the CDR3 is TGTGCCTGGAGTGTATTTGCTAGCGGGGGCCGGGGAGATACGCAGTATTTT. This chain links TRBV30 with TRBJ2-3, with 10 bases that match TRBD2. Losses at the gene ends were 0 bases for V and 5 bases for J; bases not matched to a gene: 11. The CDR3 loop spans 17 amino acids. Germline V gene sequence: CDR1 GTSNPN, CDR2 SVGIG (reference sequence).

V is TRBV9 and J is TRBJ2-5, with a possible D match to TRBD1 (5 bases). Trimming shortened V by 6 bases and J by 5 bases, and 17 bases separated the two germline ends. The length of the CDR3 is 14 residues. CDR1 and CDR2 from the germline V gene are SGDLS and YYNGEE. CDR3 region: CASTQGLQRETQYF. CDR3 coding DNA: TGTGCCAGCACCCAGGGCCTTCAAAGGGAGACCCAGTACTTC. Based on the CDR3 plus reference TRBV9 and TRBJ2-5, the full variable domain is DSGVTQTPKHLITATGQRVTLRCSPRSGDLSVYWYQQSLDQGLQFLIQYYNGEERAKGNILERFSAQQFPDLHSELNLSSLELGDSALYFCASTQGLQRETQYFGPGTRLLVL.

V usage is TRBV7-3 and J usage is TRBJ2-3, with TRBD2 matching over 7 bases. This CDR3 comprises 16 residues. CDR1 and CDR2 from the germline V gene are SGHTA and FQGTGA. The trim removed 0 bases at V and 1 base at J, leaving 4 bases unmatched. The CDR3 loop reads CASSLTSGGRTDTQYF. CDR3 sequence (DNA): TGTGCCAGCAGCTTAACGTCGGGGGGACGCACAGATACGCAGTATTTT.

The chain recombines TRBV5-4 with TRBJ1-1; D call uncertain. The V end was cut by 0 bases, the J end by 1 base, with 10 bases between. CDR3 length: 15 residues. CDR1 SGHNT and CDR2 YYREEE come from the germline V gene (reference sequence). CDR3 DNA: TGTGCCAGCAGCTTGGTTAACGGCGGGAACACTGAAGCTTTCTTT. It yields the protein CASSLVNGGNTEAFF.

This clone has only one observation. The CDR3 nucleotides are TGTGCCATCAGTGAATCACCTAATACAGATACGCAGTATTTT. Its protein is CAISESPNTDTQYF. V is TRBV10-3 and J is TRBJ2-3; D call uncertain. CDR3 length equals 14 residues. Germline assignment: CDR1 ENHRY and CDR2 SYGVKD. V lost 3 bases and J lost 3, with 10 bases in between.

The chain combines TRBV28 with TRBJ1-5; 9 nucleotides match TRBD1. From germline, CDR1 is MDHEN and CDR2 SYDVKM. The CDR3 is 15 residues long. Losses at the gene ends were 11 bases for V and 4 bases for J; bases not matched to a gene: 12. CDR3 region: CAGALGTGSNQPQHF. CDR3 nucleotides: TGTGCCGGCGCCCTAGGGACAGGGTCAAATCAGCCCCAGCATTTT.

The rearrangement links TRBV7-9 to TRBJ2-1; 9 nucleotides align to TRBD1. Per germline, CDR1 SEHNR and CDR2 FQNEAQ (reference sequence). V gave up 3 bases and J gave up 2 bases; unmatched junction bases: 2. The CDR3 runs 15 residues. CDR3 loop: CASSLGQGTYNEQFF. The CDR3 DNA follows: TGTGCCAGCAGCTTGGGACAGGGAACCTACAATGAGCAGTTCTTC. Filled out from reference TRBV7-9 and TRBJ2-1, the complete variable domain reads DTGVSQNPRHKITKRGQNVTFRCDPISEHNRLYWYRQTLGQGPEFLTYFQNEAQLEKSRLLSDRFSAERPKGSFSTLEIQRTEQGDSAMYLCASSLGQGTYNEQFFGPGTRLTVL.

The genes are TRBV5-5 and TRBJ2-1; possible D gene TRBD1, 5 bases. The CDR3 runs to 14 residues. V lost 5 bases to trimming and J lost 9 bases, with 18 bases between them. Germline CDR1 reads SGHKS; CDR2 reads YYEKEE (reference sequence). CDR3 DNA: TGTGCCAGCAGAGGGGATCCTAGTTCCAGTGAGCAGTTCTTC. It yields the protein CASRGDPSSSEQFF.

The chain's CDR3 is CASSAISPKLALSYNEQFF. Written as DNA, the CDR3 is TGTGCCAGCAGTGCGATAAGCCCTAAACTAGCGCTCTCCTACAATGAGCAGTTCTTC. The rearrangement links TRBV6-1 to TRBJ2-1; 7 bases align to TRBD2. V gave up 4 bases and J gave up 0 bases; unmatched junction bases: 15. Germline-derived CDR1 and CDR2 are MNHNS and SASEGT. This CDR3 spans 19 amino acids.

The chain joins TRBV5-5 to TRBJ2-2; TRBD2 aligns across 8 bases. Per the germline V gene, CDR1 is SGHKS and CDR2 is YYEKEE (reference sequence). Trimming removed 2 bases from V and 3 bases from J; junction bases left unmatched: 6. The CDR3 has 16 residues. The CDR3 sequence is CASSLTAGGYTGELFF. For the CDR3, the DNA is TGTGCCAGCAGCTTAACCGCGGGAGGTTACACCGGGGAGCTGTTTTTT.

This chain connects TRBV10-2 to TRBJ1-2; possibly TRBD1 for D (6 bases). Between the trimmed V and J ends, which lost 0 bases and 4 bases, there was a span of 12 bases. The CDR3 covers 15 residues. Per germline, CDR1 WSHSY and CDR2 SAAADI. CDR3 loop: CASSESWGRGYGYTF. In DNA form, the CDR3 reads TGCGCCAGCAGTGAGTCGTGGGGGCGCGGCTATGGCTACACCTTC.

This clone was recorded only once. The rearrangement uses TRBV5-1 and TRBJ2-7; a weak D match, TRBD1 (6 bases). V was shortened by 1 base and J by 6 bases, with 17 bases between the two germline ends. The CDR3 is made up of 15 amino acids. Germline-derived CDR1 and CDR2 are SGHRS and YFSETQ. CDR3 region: CASSLTPFIGGEQYF. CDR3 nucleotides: TGCGCCAGCAGCTTGACCCCATTTATAGGGGGCGAGCAGTACTTC.

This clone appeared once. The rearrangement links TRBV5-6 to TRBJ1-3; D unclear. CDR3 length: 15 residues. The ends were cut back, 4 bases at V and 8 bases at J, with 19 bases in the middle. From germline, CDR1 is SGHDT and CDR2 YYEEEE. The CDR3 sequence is CASSPLGGPVDTIYF. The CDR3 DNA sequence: TGTGCCAGCAGCCCACTGGGAGGACCGGTCGACACCATATATTTT.

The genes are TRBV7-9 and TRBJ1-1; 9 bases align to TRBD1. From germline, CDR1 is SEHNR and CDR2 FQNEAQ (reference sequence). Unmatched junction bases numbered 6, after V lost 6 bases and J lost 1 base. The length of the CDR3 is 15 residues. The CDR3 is CASRPGQGSNTEAFF. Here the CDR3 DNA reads TGTGCCAGCAGGCCGGGACAGGGTTCGAACACTGAAGCTTTCTTT.

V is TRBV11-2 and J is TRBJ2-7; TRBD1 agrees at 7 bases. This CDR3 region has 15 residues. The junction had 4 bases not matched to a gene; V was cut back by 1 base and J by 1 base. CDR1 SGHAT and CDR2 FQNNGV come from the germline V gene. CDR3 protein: CASSLGWDSSYEQYF. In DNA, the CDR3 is TGTGCCAGCAGCTTAGGGTGGGACAGTTCCTACGAGCAGTACTTC.

CDR3 in DNA: TGTGCCAGCTCACCACGTCCTAGCGAGTACAATGAGCAGTTCTTC. Protein sequence: CASSPRPSEYNEQFF. The chain employs TRBV18 and TRBJ2-1; D might be TRBD2 (6 bases). Looked up from germline, CDR1 is KGHSH and CDR2 is LQKENI. V was pared by 1 base and J by 4 bases, with 11 bases between. The CDR3 runs to 15 residues.

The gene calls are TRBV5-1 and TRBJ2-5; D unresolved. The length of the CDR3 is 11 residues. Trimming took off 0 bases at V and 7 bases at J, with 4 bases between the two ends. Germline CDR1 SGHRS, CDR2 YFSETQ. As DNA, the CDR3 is TGCGCCAGCAGCTTGGGAGGGACCCAGTACTTC. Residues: CASSLGGTQYF.

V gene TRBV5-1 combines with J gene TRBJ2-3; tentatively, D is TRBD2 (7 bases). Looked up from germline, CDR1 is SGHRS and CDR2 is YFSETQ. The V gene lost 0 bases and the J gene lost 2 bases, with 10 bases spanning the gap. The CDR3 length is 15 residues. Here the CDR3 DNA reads TGCGCCAGCAGCTTGGAAGGGGGGGTCACAGATACGCAGTATTTT. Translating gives CASSLEGGVTDTQYF.

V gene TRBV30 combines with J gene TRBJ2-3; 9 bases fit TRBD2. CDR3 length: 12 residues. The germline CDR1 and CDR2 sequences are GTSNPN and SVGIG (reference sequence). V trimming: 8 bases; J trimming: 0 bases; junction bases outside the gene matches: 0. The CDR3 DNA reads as TGTGCCGGGACTAGCAGCACAGATACGCAGTATTTT. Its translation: CAGTSSTDTQYF.

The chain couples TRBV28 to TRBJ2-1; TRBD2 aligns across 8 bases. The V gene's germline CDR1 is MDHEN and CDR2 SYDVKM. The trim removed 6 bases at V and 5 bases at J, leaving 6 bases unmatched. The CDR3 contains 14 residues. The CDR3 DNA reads TGTGCCAGCAGCAAAGCGGGAGACCACAATGAGCAGTTCTTC. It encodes CASSKAGDHNEQFF. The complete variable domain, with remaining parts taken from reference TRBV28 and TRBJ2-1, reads DVKVTQSSRYLVKRTGEKVFLECVQDMDHENMFWYRQDPGLGLRLIYFSYDVKMKEKGDIPEGYSVSREKKERFSLILESASTNQTSMYLCASSKAGDHNEQFFGPGTRLTVL.

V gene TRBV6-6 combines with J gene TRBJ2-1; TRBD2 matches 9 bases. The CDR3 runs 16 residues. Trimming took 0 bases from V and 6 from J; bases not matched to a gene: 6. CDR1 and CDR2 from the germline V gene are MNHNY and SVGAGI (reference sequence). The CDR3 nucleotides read TGTGCCAGCAGTTACTCGGGCGGGAGGGCACCCAATGAGCAGTTCTTC. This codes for CASSYSGGRAPNEQFF.

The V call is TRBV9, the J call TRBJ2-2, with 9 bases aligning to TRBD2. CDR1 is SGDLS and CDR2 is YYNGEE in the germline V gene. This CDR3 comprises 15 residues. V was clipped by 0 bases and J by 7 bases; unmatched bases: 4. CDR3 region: CASSVESGRFGELFF. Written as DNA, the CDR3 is TGTGCCAGCAGCGTAGAAAGCGGGAGGTTCGGGGAGCTGTTTTTT.

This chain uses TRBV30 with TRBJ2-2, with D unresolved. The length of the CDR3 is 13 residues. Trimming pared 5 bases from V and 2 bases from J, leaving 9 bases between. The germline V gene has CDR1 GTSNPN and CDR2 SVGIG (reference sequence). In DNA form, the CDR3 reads TGTGCCTGGGTCCCATTTAACACCGGGGAGCTGTTTTTT. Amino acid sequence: CAWVPFNTGELFF.

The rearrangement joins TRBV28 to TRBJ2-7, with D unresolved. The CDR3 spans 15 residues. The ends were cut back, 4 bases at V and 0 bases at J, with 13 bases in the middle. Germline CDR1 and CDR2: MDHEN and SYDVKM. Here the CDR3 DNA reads TGTGCCAGCAGTTCTTACTACCTAAGCTCCTACGAGCAGTACTTC. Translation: CASSSYYLSSYEQYF.

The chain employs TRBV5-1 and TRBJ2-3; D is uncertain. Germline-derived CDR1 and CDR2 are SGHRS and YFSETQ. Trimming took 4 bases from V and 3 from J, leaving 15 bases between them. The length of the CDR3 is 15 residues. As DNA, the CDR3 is TGCGCCAGCAGCCGGCAGGATTCCGCGACAGATACGCAGTATTTT. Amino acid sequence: CASSRQDSATDTQYF.